This T cell receptor beta chain was sequenced for a study of T cell responses to AZD1222 COVID-19 vaccine. Libraries were prepared by immunoSEQ multiplex PCR; TCRdb keeps only in-frame clonotypes and omits some of them. The profile shows around 89,000 clones, around 84% of them singletons. Germline V gene lookup returns CDR1 LNHDA and CDR2 SQIVND (reference sequence). This CDR3 is built from 15 residues. With 6 bases removed from V and 10 bases from J, the gap between germline ends came to 24 bases. The rearrangement uses TRBV19 and TRBJ1-1; D may be TRBD1 (5 bases). This receptor was obtained from an adult in good health. This sample comprised peripheral blood, obtained on day 0 of AZD1222 vaccination. Here the CDR3 reads CASRHTYRGERGAFF. In DNA, the CDR3 is TGTGCCAGTAGACACACCTACCGAGGGGAGCGGGGAGCTTTCTTT.